This T cell receptor (beta chain) comes out of a study of CD8+CD57+ T cells in acquired aplastic anemia. Study as a whole: Isolated CD4+ and CD8+ cells, once sorted, yielded DNA averaging 3.2 ug.

About this clonotype: What it binds is not known.

The germline CDR1 and CDR2 sequences are ENHRY and SYGVKD. CDR3 size: 14 residues. V gave up 6 bases and J gave up 0 bases, with 11 bases separating them. Overall study findings and caveats: The number of CD8+ CDR3 sequences shared by patients and controls was twenty-nine.

Using genomic DNA as the template, TCR beta VDJ and CDR3 profiling was carried out. Each CDR3 protein gets one entry after TCRdb re-called the reads with MiXCR. The top ten hold less than 55% of the sample, which has under 200,000 distinct CDR3 sequences, around 60% seen once. The material sequenced was sorted CD4+, CD8+, or CD8+CD57+ T cells (not recorded which) from PBMCs. The chain uses TRBV10-3 and TRBJ1-1; a possible D gene is TRBD1 (5 bases). This TCR was recovered from a human donor in good health. CDR3 in DNA: TGTGCCATCAGGGCAGGGACCCTGAACACTGAAGCTTTCTTT. Residues: CAIRAGTLNTEAFF.